This T cell receptor (beta chain) was identified during a study of long-term antiretroviral therapy in people with HIV. A v3.0 immunoSEQ assay was performed at survey level. Libraries were prepared by immunoSEQ multiplex PCR; TCRdb keeps only in-frame clonotypes and omits some of them. The sample carries about 24,000 clones, 81% recorded once. Trimming cost V 7 bases and J 2 bases, with 6 bases left between them. The CDR3 extends over 11 amino acids. Looked up from germline, CDR1 is SGHKS and CDR2 is YYEKEE (reference sequence). This sequence was found in a man in his thirties or forties with HIV. The sample in question was unsorted PBMCs, obtained 4.4 years after starting antiretroviral therapy. The genes are TRBV5-5 and TRBJ1-2; D is ambiguous. In DNA, the CDR3 is TGTGCCAGCGGCACAAACTATGGCTACACCTTC. This gives the protein CASGTNYGYTF.